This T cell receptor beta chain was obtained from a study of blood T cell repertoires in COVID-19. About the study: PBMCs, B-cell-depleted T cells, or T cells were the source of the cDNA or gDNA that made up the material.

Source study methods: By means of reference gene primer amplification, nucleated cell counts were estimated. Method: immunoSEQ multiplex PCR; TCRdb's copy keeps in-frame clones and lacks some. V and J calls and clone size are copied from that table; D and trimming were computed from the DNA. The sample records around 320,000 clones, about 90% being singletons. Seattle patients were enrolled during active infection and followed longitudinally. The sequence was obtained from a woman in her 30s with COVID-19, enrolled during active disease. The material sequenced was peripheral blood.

Here the CDR3 reads CASSEEYGGEEQYF. Here the CDR3 DNA reads TGCGCCAGCAGTGAGGAATACGGCGGGGAAGAGCAGTACTTC. The chain is built from TRBV10-1 and TRBJ2-7, with a weak D call TRBD2 (6 bases). The germline gives CDR1 WNHNN, CDR2 SYGVQD (reference sequence). Trimming took off 2 bases at V and 7 bases at J, with 15 bases between the two ends. The CDR3 runs 14 residues.